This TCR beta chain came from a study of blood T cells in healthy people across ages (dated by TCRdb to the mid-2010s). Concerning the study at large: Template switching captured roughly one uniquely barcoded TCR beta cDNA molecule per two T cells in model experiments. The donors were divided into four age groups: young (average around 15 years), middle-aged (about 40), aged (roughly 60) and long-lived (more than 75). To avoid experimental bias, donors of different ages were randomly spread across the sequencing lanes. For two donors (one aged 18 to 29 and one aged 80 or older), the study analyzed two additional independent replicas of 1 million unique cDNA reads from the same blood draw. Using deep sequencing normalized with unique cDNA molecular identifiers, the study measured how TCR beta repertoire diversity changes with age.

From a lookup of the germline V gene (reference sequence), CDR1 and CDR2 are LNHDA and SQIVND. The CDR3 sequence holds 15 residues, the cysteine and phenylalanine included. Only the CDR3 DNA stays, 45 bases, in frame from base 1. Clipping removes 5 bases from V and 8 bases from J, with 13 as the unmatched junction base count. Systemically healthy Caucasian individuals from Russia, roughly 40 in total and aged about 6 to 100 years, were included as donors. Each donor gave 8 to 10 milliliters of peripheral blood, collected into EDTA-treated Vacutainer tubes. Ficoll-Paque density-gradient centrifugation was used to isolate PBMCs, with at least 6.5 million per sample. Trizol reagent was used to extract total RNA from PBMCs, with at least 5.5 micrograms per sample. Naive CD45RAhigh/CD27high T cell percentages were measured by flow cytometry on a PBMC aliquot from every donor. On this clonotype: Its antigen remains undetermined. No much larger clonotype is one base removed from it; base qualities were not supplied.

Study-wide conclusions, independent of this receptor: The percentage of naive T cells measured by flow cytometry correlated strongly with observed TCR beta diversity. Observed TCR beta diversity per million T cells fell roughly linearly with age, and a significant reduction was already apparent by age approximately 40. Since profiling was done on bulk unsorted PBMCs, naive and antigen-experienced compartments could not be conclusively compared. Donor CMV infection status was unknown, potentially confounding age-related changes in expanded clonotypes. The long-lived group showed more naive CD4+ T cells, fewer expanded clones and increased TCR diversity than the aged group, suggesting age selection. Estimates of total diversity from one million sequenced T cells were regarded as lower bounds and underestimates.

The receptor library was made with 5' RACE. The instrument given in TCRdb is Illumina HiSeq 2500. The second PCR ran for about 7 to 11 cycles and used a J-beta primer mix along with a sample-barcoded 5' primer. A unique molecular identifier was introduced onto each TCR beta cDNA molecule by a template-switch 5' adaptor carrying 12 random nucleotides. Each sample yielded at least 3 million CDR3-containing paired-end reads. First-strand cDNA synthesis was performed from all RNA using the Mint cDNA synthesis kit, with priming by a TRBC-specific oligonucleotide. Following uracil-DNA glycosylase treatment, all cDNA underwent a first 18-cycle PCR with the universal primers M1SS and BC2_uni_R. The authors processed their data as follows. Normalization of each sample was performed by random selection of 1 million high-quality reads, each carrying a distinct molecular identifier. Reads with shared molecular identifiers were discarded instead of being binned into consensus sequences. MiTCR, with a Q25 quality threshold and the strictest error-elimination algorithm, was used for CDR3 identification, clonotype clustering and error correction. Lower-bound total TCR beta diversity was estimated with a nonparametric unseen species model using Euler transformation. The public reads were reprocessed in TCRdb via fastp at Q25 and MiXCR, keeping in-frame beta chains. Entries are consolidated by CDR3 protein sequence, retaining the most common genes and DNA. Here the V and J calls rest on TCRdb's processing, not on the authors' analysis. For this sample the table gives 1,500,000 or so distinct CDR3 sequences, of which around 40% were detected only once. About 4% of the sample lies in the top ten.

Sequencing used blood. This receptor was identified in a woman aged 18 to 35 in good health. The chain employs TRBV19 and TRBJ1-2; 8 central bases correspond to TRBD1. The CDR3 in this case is CASSRIDRGLEGYTF. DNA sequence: TGTGCCAGTAGTCGAATCGACAGGGGACTAGAAGGCTACACCTTC.